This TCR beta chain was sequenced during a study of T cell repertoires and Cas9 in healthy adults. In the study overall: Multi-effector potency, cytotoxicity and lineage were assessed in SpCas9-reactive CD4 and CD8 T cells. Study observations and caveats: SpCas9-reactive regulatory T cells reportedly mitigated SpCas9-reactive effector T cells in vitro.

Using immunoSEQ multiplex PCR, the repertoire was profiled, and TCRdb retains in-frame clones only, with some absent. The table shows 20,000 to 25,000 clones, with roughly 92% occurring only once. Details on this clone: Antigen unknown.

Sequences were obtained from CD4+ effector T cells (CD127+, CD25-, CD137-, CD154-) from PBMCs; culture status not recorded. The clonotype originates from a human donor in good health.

For the CDR3, the DNA is TGTGCCAGCAGTCCGTGGACTAGCAAGAACAATGAGCAGTTCTTC. The encoded protein is CASSPWTSKNNEQFF. The rearrangement joins TRBV27 to TRBJ2-1, with 8 bases that match TRBD2. Germline CDR1 reads MNHEY; CDR2 reads SMNVEV (reference sequence). V shed 5 bases and J 5 bases; nucleotides not matched to a gene: 8. The CDR3 consists of 15 residues.